This T cell receptor beta chain was sequenced in a study of response to subunit inactivated influenza vaccine. MiXCR, applied by TCRdb to the RT-PCR reads, yields one record per CDR3 protein. The sample records 150,000 or so distinct CDR3 sequences, roughly a tenth being singletons. Sequenced here: non-naive T cells sorted from PBMCs, sampled 35 to 45 days after vaccination. The clonotype comes from a man aged 45 to 65 who received an inactivated influenza vaccine.

The CDR3 reads CASSPAHGNEKLFF. CDR3 nucleotide sequence: TGCGCCAGCAGCCCGGCCCATGGGAATGAAAAACTGTTTTTT. V gene TRBV4-3 combines with J gene TRBJ1-4; D not certain. The CDR3 spans 14 residues. Germline loops: CDR1 LGHNA, CDR2 YSLEER. Trimming took 4 bases from V and 5 from J, leaving 11 bases between them.